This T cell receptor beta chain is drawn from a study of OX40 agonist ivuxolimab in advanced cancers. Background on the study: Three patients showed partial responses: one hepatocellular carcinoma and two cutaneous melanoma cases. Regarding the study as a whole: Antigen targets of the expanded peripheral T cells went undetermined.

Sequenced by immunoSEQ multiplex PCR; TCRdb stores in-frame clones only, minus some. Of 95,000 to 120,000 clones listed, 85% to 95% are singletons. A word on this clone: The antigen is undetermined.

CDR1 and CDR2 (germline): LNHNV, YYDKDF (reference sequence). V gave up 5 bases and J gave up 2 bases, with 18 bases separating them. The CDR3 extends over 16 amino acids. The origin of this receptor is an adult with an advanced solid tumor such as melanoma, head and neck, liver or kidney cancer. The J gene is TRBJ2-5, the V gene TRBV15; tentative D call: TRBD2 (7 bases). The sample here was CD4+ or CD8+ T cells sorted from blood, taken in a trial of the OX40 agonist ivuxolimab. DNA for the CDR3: TGTGCCACCAGCGGGACGGGGGGCTCAGTACAAGAGACCCAGTACTTC. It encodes CATSGTGGSVQETQYF.